Listed below are T cell receptor beta chains from one sample, sequenced in a study of T cell responses to AZD1222 COVID-19 vaccine. The protocol was immunoSEQ multiplex PCR, while the TCRdb copy is restricted to in-frame clones and leaves out a portion. The sample has about 93,000 clones, 75% to 90% seen once. The sequenced sample was peripheral blood, obtained 28 days after the second AZD1222 dose. The receptors stem from an adult who received the AZD1222 COVID-19 vaccine. CDR3s include the opening cysteine and the closing phenylalanine or tryptophan. The order of the fields is clone size, J gene, V gene, D gene, CDR3 protein, CDR3 DNA. A D gene is named only where the DNA matches it firmly. Rows may omit the clone size; those that give it use once, few, many or a size class.

clone size: -; J gene: TRBJ1-1; V gene: TRBV30; D gene: -; CDR3 protein: CAWSLKGTEAFF; CDR3 DNA: TGTGCCTGGAGCCTAAAGGGAACTGAAGCTTTCTTT
clone size: -; J gene: TRBJ1-2; V gene: TRBV5-1; D gene: -; CDR3 protein: CASSPTQGSLNYGYTF; CDR3 DNA: TGCGCCAGCAGCCCAACGCAGGGTAGTTTAAACTATGGCTACACCTTC
clone size: -; J gene: TRBJ2-7; V gene: TRBV30; D gene: -; CDR3 protein: CAWMGGASSYEQYF; CDR3 DNA: TGTGCCTGGATGGGCGGGGCAAGCTCCTACGAGCAGTACTTC
clone size: -; J gene: TRBJ1-1; V gene: TRBV19; D gene: -; CDR3 protein: CASSISSGRAEAFF; CDR3 DNA: TGTGCCAGTAGTATCTCTTCAGGGAGGGCTGAAGCTTTCTTT
clone size: -; J gene: TRBJ1-3; V gene: TRBV5-5; D gene: -; CDR3 protein: CASSLRGAVSSGNTIYF; CDR3 DNA: TGTGCCAGCAGCTTGAGAGGGGCCGTTTCCTCTGGAAACACCATATATTTT
clone size: -; J gene: TRBJ1-5; V gene: TRBV27; D gene: -; CDR3 protein: CASRMGRYSNQPQHF; CDR3 DNA: TGTGCCAGCAGGATGGGACGGTATAGCAATCAGCCCCAGCATTTT
clone size: -; J gene: TRBJ2-1; V gene: TRBV3-1/TRBV3-2; D gene: -; CDR3 protein: CASSQATGTQFF; CDR3 DNA: TGTGCCAGCAGCCAAGCTACCGGGACCCAGTTCTTC
clone size: -; J gene: TRBJ1-6; V gene: TRBV5-4; D gene: -; CDR3 protein: CASSLEMGPNNSPLHF; CDR3 DNA: TGTGCCAGCAGCTTGGAGATGGGTCCCAATAATTCACCCCTCCACTTT
clone size: once; J gene: TRBJ2-5; V gene: TRBV27; D gene: -; CDR3 protein: CASSLNLRSQETQYF; CDR3 DNA: TGTGCCAGCAGTTTGAACTTACGTTCCCAAGAGACCCAGTACTTC
clone size: -; J gene: TRBJ1-2; V gene: TRBV5-6; D gene: -; CDR3 protein: CASSLGGPRAKTLRGYTF; CDR3 DNA: TGTGCCAGCAGCTTGGGCGGCCCCCGGGCCAAGACCCTTCGGGGCTACACCTTC
clone size: -; J gene: TRBJ2-6; V gene: TRBV5-5; D gene: TRBD2; CDR3 protein: CASSPELAGVPGANVLTF; CDR3 DNA: TGTGCCAGCAGCCCGGAACTAGCGGGGGTACCTGGGGCCAACGTCCTGACTTTC
clone size: -; J gene: TRBJ2-7; V gene: TRBV18; D gene: -; CDR3 protein: CASSPGAPLYEQYF; CDR3 DNA: TGTGCCAGCTCACCAGGGGCCCCCTTATACGAGCAGTACTTC
clone size: once; J gene: TRBJ1-1; V gene: TRBV18; D gene: TRBD1; CDR3 protein: CASSGDRDTEAFF; CDR3 DNA: TGTGCCAGCTCAGGGGACAGGGACACTGAAGCTTTCTTT
clone size: once; J gene: TRBJ2-5; V gene: TRBV7-2; D gene: -; CDR3 protein: CASSFNYGETQYF; CDR3 DNA: TGTGCCAGCAGCTTTAACTACGGGGAGACCCAGTACTTC
clone size: -; J gene: TRBJ1-5; V gene: TRBV5-1; D gene: -; CDR3 protein: CASSLSGGINQPQHF; CDR3 DNA: TGCGCCAGCAGCTTGTCCGGGGGGATCAATCAGCCCCAGCATTTT
clone size: -; J gene: TRBJ1-1; V gene: TRBV27; D gene: -; CDR3 protein: CASSLMGGAPNTEAFF; CDR3 DNA: TGTGCCAGCAGTTTGATGGGGGGTGCCCCCAACACTGAAGCTTTCTTT
clone size: -; J gene: TRBJ1-2; V gene: TRBV28; D gene: TRBD1; CDR3 protein: CASSFGTGNYGYTF; CDR3 DNA: TGTGCCAGCAGTTTTGGGACAGGGAACTATGGCTACACCTTC
clone size: once; J gene: TRBJ1-3; V gene: TRBV18; D gene: -; CDR3 protein: CASSPQLTRSRAGNTIYF; CDR3 DNA: TGTGCCAGCTCACCCCAATTGACTCGAAGTAGGGCTGGAAACACCATATATTTT
clone size: -; J gene: TRBJ2-7; V gene: TRBV19; D gene: -; CDR3 protein: CASSIPGRYEQYF; CDR3 DNA: TGTGCCAGTAGTATACCGGGCCGGTACGAGCAGTACTTC
clone size: -; J gene: TRBJ2-1; V gene: TRBV2; D gene: -; CDR3 protein: CASRQFSYNEQFF; CDR3 DNA: TGTGCCAGTAGACAGTTCTCCTACAATGAGCAGTTCTTC
clone size: -; J gene: TRBJ1-1; V gene: TRBV11-2; D gene: -; CDR3 protein: CASSLPGSYEAFF; CDR3 DNA: TGTGCCAGCAGCTTACCCGGATCCTATGAAGCTTTCTTT
clone size: -; J gene: TRBJ1-2; V gene: TRBV7-8; D gene: -; CDR3 protein: CASSSGERFGGGYTF; CDR3 DNA: TGTGCCAGCAGCTCCGGGGAGCGGTTCGGGGGTGGCTACACCTTC
clone size: -; J gene: TRBJ2-1; V gene: TRBV20-1; D gene: -; CDR3 protein: CSASPFLESYNEQFF; CDR3 DNA: TGCAGTGCTAGTCCCTTCCTAGAATCCTACAATGAGCAGTTCTTC
clone size: -; J gene: TRBJ2-4; V gene: TRBV21-1; D gene: -; CDR3 protein: CASSKAGPAGLAVSGAKNIQYF; CDR3 DNA: TGTGCCAGCAGCAAAGCTGGGCCCGCGGGACTAGCTGTGTCAGGGGCCAAAAACATTCAGTACTTC
clone size: -; J gene: TRBJ1-1; V gene: TRBV29-1; D gene: -; CDR3 protein: CSVLSRNTEAFF; CDR3 DNA: TGCAGCGTTCTCAGTAGGAACACTGAAGCTTTCTTT
clone size: -; J gene: TRBJ2-1; V gene: TRBV13; D gene: TRBD2; CDR3 protein: CASSLERGWGLNASGPYNEQFF; CDR3 DNA: TGTGCCAGCAGCTTAGAGCGGGGTTGGGGACTGAATGCTAGCGGACCCTACAATGAGCAGTTCTTC
clone size: -; J gene: TRBJ1-3; V gene: TRBV4-3; D gene: -; CDR3 protein: CASSQDETAGNTIYF; CDR3 DNA: TGCGCCAGCAGCCAAGACGAGACAGCTGGAAACACCATATATTTT
clone size: -; J gene: TRBJ2-7; V gene: TRBV18; D gene: -; CDR3 protein: CASSPLPTGSSYEQYF; CDR3 DNA: TGTGCCAGCTCACCCCTACCGACGGGGAGCTCCTACGAGCAGTACTTC
clone size: -; J gene: TRBJ2-1; V gene: TRBV9; D gene: TRBD1; CDR3 protein: CASSADRAGHNEQFF; CDR3 DNA: TGTGCCAGCAGCGCGGACAGGGCCGGACACAATGAGCAGTTCTTC
clone size: -; J gene: TRBJ1-5; V gene: TRBV9; D gene: -; CDR3 protein: CASSAGGYSNQPQHF; CDR3 DNA: TGTGCCAGCAGCGCCGGGGGATATAGCAATCAGCCCCAGCATTTT
clone size: -; J gene: TRBJ1-1; V gene: TRBV2; D gene: TRBD1; CDR3 protein: CASEGDSLLNTEAFF; CDR3 DNA: TGTGCCAGCGAGGGGGACAGCCTCTTGAACACTGAAGCTTTCTTT
clone size: -; J gene: TRBJ2-3; V gene: TRBV5-1; D gene: -; CDR3 protein: CASSLESSAQYF; CDR3 DNA: TGCGCCAGCAGCTTGGAATCGAGCGCGCAGTATTTT
clone size: -; J gene: TRBJ2-7; V gene: TRBV4-2; D gene: TRBD2; CDR3 protein: CASSQELAGGAYEQYF; CDR3 DNA: TGTGCCAGCAGCCAAGAACTAGCGGGGGGTGCCTACGAGCAGTACTTC
clone size: -; J gene: TRBJ2-5; V gene: TRBV6-2/TRBV6-3; D gene: TRBD1; CDR3 protein: CASSYPTTGTAYSQETQYF; CDR3 DNA: TGTGCCAGCAGTTACCCTACCACGGGGACAGCTTATAGCCAAGAGACCCAGTACTTC
clone size: once; J gene: TRBJ1-6; V gene: TRBV2; D gene: -; CDR3 protein: CASLLYHNSPLHF; CDR3 DNA: TGTGCCAGCCTTCTCTACCATAATTCACCCCTCCACTTT
clone size: -; J gene: TRBJ2-1; V gene: TRBV7-3; D gene: -; CDR3 protein: CASSLYSEGGNEQFF; CDR3 DNA: TGTGCCAGCAGCTTGTACTCCGAGGGTGGGAATGAGCAGTTCTTC
clone size: once; J gene: TRBJ1-4; V gene: TRBV25-1; D gene: TRBD1; CDR3 protein: CASSESTGQNEKLFF; CDR3 DNA: TGTGCCAGCAGTGAATCGACAGGGCAAAATGAAAAACTGTTTTTT
clone size: -; J gene: TRBJ1-1; V gene: TRBV7-9; D gene: TRBD1; CDR3 protein: CASSRTGSIEAFF; CDR3 DNA: TGTGCCAGCAGCCGGACAGGGAGTATTGAAGCTTTCTTT
clone size: -; J gene: TRBJ2-5; V gene: TRBV15; D gene: -; CDR3 protein: CATSEATETQYF; CDR3 DNA: TGTGCCACCAGTGAGGCGACAGAGACCCAGTACTTC
clone size: -; J gene: TRBJ1-1; V gene: TRBV18; D gene: -; CDR3 protein: CASSPEVGGEAFF; CDR3 DNA: TGTGCCAGCTCACCAGAAGTGGGGGGTGAAGCTTTCTTT
clone size: -; J gene: TRBJ1-4; V gene: TRBV6-5; D gene: TRBD1; CDR3 protein: CASSYSLDRSYEKLFF; CDR3 DNA: TGTGCCAGCAGTTACTCGTTGGACAGGTCATATGAAAAACTGTTTTTT
clone size: -; J gene: TRBJ2-1; V gene: TRBV12-3/TRBV12-4; D gene: TRBD2; CDR3 protein: CASSYLMAGGEFF; CDR3 DNA: TGTGCCAGCAGTTATTTAATGGCGGGAGGTGAGTTCTTC
clone size: -; J gene: TRBJ1-5; V gene: TRBV6-5; D gene: -; CDR3 protein: CASSTDSDQPQHF; CDR3 DNA: TGTGCCAGCAGTACGGACAGCGATCAGCCCCAGCATTTT
clone size: -; J gene: TRBJ2-3; V gene: TRBV19; D gene: -; CDR3 protein: CASSSEPHTDTQYF; CDR3 DNA: TGTGCCAGTAGTAGCGAGCCCCACACAGATACGCAGTATTTT
clone size: -; J gene: TRBJ1-4; V gene: TRBV7-9; D gene: TRBD1; CDR3 protein: CASSWTGDEKLFF; CDR3 DNA: TGTGCCAGCAGTTGGACAGGGGATGAAAAACTGTTTTTT
clone size: -; J gene: TRBJ2-3; V gene: TRBV19; D gene: -; CDR3 protein: CASTQQGPQFDTQYF; CDR3 DNA: TGTGCCAGTACCCAACAGGGACCGCAGTTTGATACGCAGTATTTT
clone size: -; J gene: TRBJ2-1; V gene: TRBV7-3; D gene: -; CDR3 protein: CASSRRALDGGYNEQFF; CDR3 DNA: TGTGCCAGCAGCCGAAGGGCCCTAGATGGGGGCTACAATGAGCAGTTCTTC
clone size: -; J gene: TRBJ1-3; V gene: TRBV15; D gene: -; CDR3 protein: CATSSRVPGNTIYF; CDR3 DNA: TGTGCCACCAGCAGCAGGGTTCCTGGAAACACCATATATTTT
clone size: -; J gene: TRBJ2-7; V gene: TRBV25-1; D gene: -; CDR3 protein: CASSPQAQGSYEQYF; CDR3 DNA: TGTGCCAGCAGCCCCCAGGCTCAGGGGTCCTACGAGCAGTACTTC
clone size: -; J gene: TRBJ2-3; V gene: TRBV27; D gene: -; CDR3 protein: CASSPWNEDTQYF; CDR3 DNA: TGTGCCAGCAGTCCATGGAATGAGGATACGCAGTATTTT
clone size: -; J gene: TRBJ2-7; V gene: TRBV7-8; D gene: -; CDR3 protein: CASSLAVNIYEQYF; CDR3 DNA: TGTGCCAGCAGCTTAGCGGTAAATATTTACGAGCAGTACTTC
clone size: -; J gene: TRBJ1-4; V gene: TRBV10-3; D gene: TRBD1; CDR3 protein: CAISPGGSEKLFF; CDR3 DNA: TGTGCCATCAGTCCAGGGGGCTCTGAAAAACTGTTTTTT
clone size: -; J gene: TRBJ2-7; V gene: TRBV12-3/TRBV12-4; D gene: -; CDR3 protein: CASSPRSYEQYF; CDR3 DNA: TGTGCCAGCAGCCCCCGTTCTTACGAGCAGTACTTC
clone size: -; J gene: TRBJ1-1; V gene: TRBV14; D gene: -; CDR3 protein: CASSQGGYATEAFF; CDR3 DNA: TGTGCCAGCAGCCAGGGAGGGTACGCCACTGAAGCTTTCTTT
clone size: -; J gene: TRBJ2-1; V gene: TRBV7-8; D gene: -; CDR3 protein: CASSPAVSNGYNEQFF; CDR3 DNA: TGTGCCAGCAGCCCCGCCGTTAGCAATGGGTACAATGAGCAGTTCTTC
clone size: -; J gene: TRBJ2-3; V gene: TRBV27; D gene: -; CDR3 protein: CASSFSSGTASTDTQYF; CDR3 DNA: TGTGCCAGCAGTTTTTCTTCCGGGACTGCTAGCACAGATACGCAGTATTTT
clone size: -; J gene: TRBJ1-1; V gene: TRBV4-1; D gene: TRBD1; CDR3 protein: CASSQEGAGGTEAFF; CDR3 DNA: TGCGCCAGCAGCCAAGAAGGGGCAGGGGGCACTGAAGCTTTCTTT
clone size: -; J gene: TRBJ1-5; V gene: TRBV19; D gene: TRBD1; CDR3 protein: CASSPRQGAIQPQHF; CDR3 DNA: TGTGCCAGTAGTCCCCGACAGGGGGCCATTCAGCCCCAGCATTTT
clone size: -; J gene: TRBJ2-1; V gene: TRBV5-1; D gene: TRBD2; CDR3 protein: CASSFGTSLDEQFF; CDR3 DNA: TGCGCCAGCAGCTTCGGGACTAGCCTTGATGAGCAGTTCTTC
clone size: -; J gene: TRBJ1-6; V gene: TRBV7-8; D gene: TRBD1; CDR3 protein: CASSRETGGAAPLHF; CDR3 DNA: TGTGCCAGCAGCAGAGAGACAGGGGGCGCCGCGCCCCTCCACTTT